These T cell receptor beta chains were read from a single sample in a study of blood T cell repertoires in COVID-19. Libraries were prepared by immunoSEQ multiplex PCR; TCRdb keeps only in-frame clonotypes and omits some of them. The sample consists of hundreds of thousands of clones, more than 80% of them appearing once. Input material: peripheral blood. Every receptor here comes from a woman aged 25 to 39 with active or convalescent COVID-19. Both conserved end residues are part of each CDR3. The D gene is left open where the match is weak. Rows give clone size only sometimes, using once, few, many, or a class for an expanded clone.

j_call clone_size v_call d_call cdr3_aa cdr3_nt
TRBJ1-2 - TRBV19 TRBD1 CASSTAGGAFPNGYTF TGTGCCAGTAGTACAGCAGGGGGCGCTTTTCCAAATGGCTACACCTTC
TRBJ1-1 - TRBV6-2/TRBV6-3 - CASGYPSAFF TGTGCCAGCGGTTACCCGAGCGCTTTCTTT
TRBJ1-1 - TRBV4-1 - CASSQPGSRHTEAFF TGCGCCAGCAGCCAACCGGGGTCTCGGCACACTGAAGCTTTCTTT
TRBJ2-1 - TRBV29-1 TRBD2 CSVAKLAGVGNEQFF TGCAGCGTTGCCAAACTAGCGGGGGTAGGCAATGAGCAGTTCTTC
TRBJ1-3 - TRBV7-8 - CASSKGVSGNTIYF TGTGCCAGCAGTAAAGGGGTATCTGGAAACACCATATATTTT
TRBJ1-3 once TRBV4-1 - CASSLSPPGGTGNTIYF TGCGCCAGCAGCCTCAGCCCCCCCGGAGGGACTGGAAACACCATATATTTT
TRBJ1-1 - TRBV5-3 TRBD1 CARSFKDRGWTEAFF TGTGCCAGAAGCTTCAAGGACAGGGGTTGGACTGAAGCTTTCTTT
TRBJ2-7 - TRBV5-1 - CASSLSAGLYYEQYF TGCGCCAGCAGCTTATCAGCCGGACTTTACTACGAGCAGTACTTC
TRBJ2-7 - TRBV5-1 - CASSLVQQGTYEQYF TGCGCCAGCAGCTTGGTACAGCAGGGAACCTACGAGCAGTACTTC
TRBJ2-6 - TRBV19 TRBD1 CASSIPGGAGANVLTF TGTGCCAGTAGTATCCCAGGGGGCGCTGGGGCCAACGTCCTGACTTTC
TRBJ2-3 - TRBV3-1/TRBV3-2 TRBD2 CASSPRAGEDTQYF TGTGCCAGCAGCCCACGAGCGGGAGAAGATACGCAGTATTTT
TRBJ2-2 - TRBV6-2/TRBV6-3 TRBD1 CASSQQTGSNTGELFF TGTGCCAGCAGCCAGCAGACAGGGAGCAACACCGGGGAGCTGTTTTTT
TRBJ2-5 - TRBV6-2/TRBV6-3 - CASSFLGAKYGEVQETQYF TGTGCCAGCAGTTTCCTCGGGGCCAAGTACGGGGAGGTCCAAGAGACCCAGTACTTC
TRBJ1-1 - TRBV30 - CAWSVLITEAFF TGTGCCTGGAGTGTACTCATCACTGAAGCTTTCTTT
TRBJ1-5 - TRBV4-2 TRBD1 CASSQYQGDNQPQHF TGTGCCAGCAGCCAGTACCAGGGGGACAATCAGCCCCAGCATTTT
TRBJ2-3 - TRBV7-9 TRBD2 CASSLPLAGSTDTQYF TGTGCCAGCAGCCTTCCTCTAGCGGGCAGCACAGATACGCAGTATTTT
TRBJ1-1 - TRBV4-1 - CASSQEWGGGDTEAFF TGCGCCAGCAGCCAAGAATGGGGGGGTGGGGACACTGAAGCTTTCTTT
TRBJ2-1 - TRBV14 - CASSSPYNEQFF TGTGCCAGCAGCTCTCCCTACAATGAGCAGTTCTTC
TRBJ2-3 - TRBV11-2 - CASSFRTITSTDTQYF TGTGCCAGCAGCTTCCGGACTATAACAAGCACAGATACGCAGTATTTT
TRBJ2-3 - TRBV2 TRBD2 CASSYTTSGRGDTQYF TGTGCCAGCAGTTATACGACTAGCGGGAGAGGAGATACGCAGTATTTT
TRBJ2-7 - TRBV4-1 TRBD1 CASSQVGTGDYEQYF TGCGCCAGCAGCCAAGTGGGGACAGGGGACTACGAGCAGTACTTC
TRBJ1-1 - TRBV9 - CASSESNEAEAFF TGTGCCAGCAGCGAATCCAACGAGGCTGAAGCTTTCTTT
TRBJ2-3 few TRBV5-5 TRBD2 CASSLAPRAGGTDTQYF TGTGCCAGCAGCTTGGCCCCCCGAGCGGGGGGCACAGATACGCAGTATTTT
TRBJ2-2 - TRBV27 TRBD2 CASRLAGGTGELFF TGTGCCAGTAGACTAGCGGGAGGGACCGGGGAGCTGTTTTTT
TRBJ2-5 - TRBV11-2 - CASSSPSPGSSYQETQYF TGTGCCAGCAGCTCCCCCTCCCCGGGGTCCTCGTACCAAGAGACCCAGTACTTC
TRBJ2-5 - TRBV4-1 - CASSQGPGAQETQYF TGCGCCAGCAGCCAAGGGCCAGGGGCCCAAGAGACCCAGTACTTC
TRBJ2-3 - TRBV5-4 TRBD2 CASSLGAGETDTQYF TGTGCCAGCAGCTTGGGGGCGGGAGAAACGGATACGCAGTATTTT
TRBJ1-6 - TRBV27 - CASSLTGNSYNSPLHF TGTGCCAGCAGTTTAACAGGGAACTCCTATAATTCACCCCTCCACTTT
TRBJ2-1 - TRBV5-1 - CASSLDGGAPYNEQFF TGCGCCAGCAGCTTGGATGGGGGGGCACCCTACAATGAGCAGTTCTTC
TRBJ2-3 many TRBV9 TRBD1 CASSPGTGGITDTQYF TGTGCCAGCAGCCCCGGGACAGGGGGCATCACAGATACGCAGTATTTT
TRBJ2-5 - TRBV6-5 - CASRDRPQETQYF TGTGCCAGCAGGGACAGACCCCAAGAGACCCAGTACTTC
TRBJ1-4 many TRBV9 - CASSVDRVGEKLFF TGTGCCAGCAGCGTAGACAGGGTGGGTGAAAAACTGTTTTTT
TRBJ1-3 - TRBV2 - CASSDFLSSGNTIYF TGTGCCAGCAGTGATTTTCTGAGCTCTGGAAACACCATATATTTT
TRBJ2-3 - TRBV5-4 TRBD2 CASSPPGPRGLVPDTQYF TGTGCCAGCAGCCCCCCCGGACCGCGGGGGTTGGTCCCAGATACGCAGTATTTT
TRBJ1-6 - TRBV30 - CAWAQDSPEGSPLHF TGTGCCTGGGCCCAGGACAGCCCCGAGGGTTCACCCCTCCACTTT
TRBJ2-5 - TRBV7-9 - CASSLIGGARETQYF TGTGCCAGCAGCTTAATAGGGGGGGCCCGGGAGACCCAGTACTTC
TRBJ1-2 - TRBV7-9 - CASSLGLLNYGYTF TGTGCCAGCAGCCTTGGACTGCTTAACTATGGCTACACCTTC
TRBJ2-5 - TRBV2 - CASKDSGPPWTQYF TGTGCCAGCAAAGACTCAGGGCCCCCCTGGACCCAGTACTTC
TRBJ1-1 - TRBV5-6 - CASSLKSMNTEAFF TGTGCCAGCAGCTTAAAGAGTATGAACACTGAAGCTTTCTTT
TRBJ2-1 - TRBV6-5 - CATSTRTEPNEQFF TGTGCCACCTCTACCCGGACAGAGCCCAATGAGCAGTTCTTC
TRBJ2-1 once TRBV3-1/TRBV3-2 - CASSQDLGGEQFF TGTGCCAGCAGCCAAGATCTGGGGGGTGAGCAGTTCTTC
TRBJ1-6 - TRBV2 - CASRLDSSYNSPLHF TGTGCCAGCAGATTGGACAGCTCCTATAATTCACCCCTCCACTTT
TRBJ2-5 - TRBV27 TRBD2 CASSSTGLAGGSGVGTQYF TGTGCCAGCAGTTCCACTGGACTAGCGGGAGGGTCGGGGGTTGGGACCCAGTACTTC
TRBJ1-2 - TRBV7-8 - CASSLRVNYGYTF TGTGCCAGCAGTCTGAGGGTTAACTATGGCTACACCTTC
TRBJ2-7 - TRBV27 TRBD1 CASSRTGGVLAYEQYF TGTGCCAGCAGTCGGACAGGGGGCGTCCTTGCCTACGAGCAGTACTTC
TRBJ1-1 - TRBV18 TRBD1 CASSPGDRNTEAFF TGTGCCAGCTCACCTGGGGACAGAAACACTGAAGCTTTCTTT
TRBJ1-3 - TRBV27 TRBD1 CASSPGTDGNTIYF TGTGCCAGCAGTCCAGGGACAGATGGAAACACCATATATTTT
TRBJ1-2 - TRBV6-5 - CASSPAGASNYGYTF TGTGCCAGCAGTCCGGCGGGGGCCTCAAACTATGGCTACACCTTC
TRBJ2-3 - TRBV19 - CASTILLGRATGATDTQYF TGTGCCAGTACTATACTTTTAGGGCGGGCCACCGGAGCCACAGATACGCAGTATTTT
TRBJ1-6 - TRBV6-2/TRBV6-3 TRBD1 CASSTGQGGSPLHF TGTGCCAGCAGTACCGGACAGGGTGGTTCACCCCTCCACTTT
TRBJ2-5 - TRBV6-6 - CASSTGVEETQYF TGTGCCAGCAGCACGGGGGTAGAAGAGACCCAGTACTTC
TRBJ1-5 - TRBV7-2 TRBD1 CASSTRQGASQPQHF TGTGCCAGCAGCACCCGACAGGGGGCATCTCAGCCCCAGCATTTT
TRBJ2-2 - TRBV5-4 TRBD1 CASSLAQGAGELFF TGTGCCAGCAGCTTGGCCCAGGGGGCCGGGGAGCTGTTTTTT